Listed below are T cell receptor beta chains from one sample, sequenced in a study of T cells in Graves' hyperthyroidism and ophthalmopathy. One entry per CDR3 protein, called by TCRdb with MiXCR from the multiplex PCR reads. In the table there are some 510,000 distinct CDR3 sequences, roughly 20% of which are singletons. Sequencing was carried out using blood. These receptors originate from a man aged 18 to 29 with Graves' hyperthyroidism. CDR3s include the opening cysteine and the closing phenylalanine or tryptophan. D genes are given only for firm matches. Where a row states a size, it is once, few, many or the class of an expanded clone; other rows omit it.

>TRBJ2-7|.|TRBV12-3/TRBV12-4|few
CTGSLSLGQSEQYF
TGTACCGGCAGTTTATCCCTCGGACAGAGTGAGCAGTACTTC
>TRBJ2-7|.|TRBV20-1|once
CSALHYEQYF
TGCAGTGCGTTGCATTACGAGCAGTACTTC
>TRBJ2-2|.|TRBV30|many
CAWSVRHSTGELFF
TGTGCCTGGAGTGTACGGCACAGCACCGGGGAGCTGTTTTTT
>TRBJ1-6|TRBD1|TRBV20-1|.
CSAVQGAFSPLHF
TGCAGTGCTGTACAGGGGGCTTTTTCACCCCTCCACTTT
>TRBJ2-7|.|TRBV12-3/TRBV12-4|many
CASSSPPSRGDHYEQYF
TGTGCCAGCAGTTCACCCCCCTCGCGCGGGGACCACTACGAGCAGTACTTC
>TRBJ1-2|.|TRBV20-1|many
CSATLTRQGGYTF
TGCAGTGCTACCCTGACCCGGCAGGGCGGCTACACCTTC
>TRBJ2-2|TRBD1|TRBV11-1|.
CASSPTGGTRLGELFF
TGTGCCAGCAGCCCTACAGGGGGAACCCGTCTCGGGGAGCTGTTTTTT
>TRBJ1-2|.|TRBV6-1|many
CASRKSGVNYGYTF
TGTGCCAGCAGGAAATCGGGCGTTAACTATGGCTACACCTTC
>TRBJ1-6|.|TRBV27|many
CASSPRGWDSPLHF
TGTGCCAGCAGCCCGAGGGGTTGGGATTCACCCCTCCACTTT
>TRBJ1-1|.|TRBV13|many
CASSPLARQMGAEAFF
TGTGCCAGCAGCCCCCTGGCGAGGCAAATGGGCGCTGAAGCTTTCTTT
>TRBJ2-7|TRBD1|TRBV5-8|many
CASSLPQGAEYEQYF
TGTGCCAGCAGCTTGCCTCAGGGGGCCGAGTACGAGCAGTACTTC
>TRBJ1-1|.|TRBV20-1|many
CSGVGIQAFF
TGCAGTGGGGTGGGCATACAAGCTTTCTTT
>TRBJ1-1|.|TRBV5-1|many
CASSLGWTAMNTEAFF
TGCGCCAGCAGCTTGGGTTGGACGGCTATGAACACTGAAGCTTTCTTT
>TRBJ1-2|.|TRBV9|.
CASSVGGTVANYGYTF
TGTGCCAGCAGCGTAGGGGGAACAGTAGCTAACTATGGCTACACCTTC
>TRBJ1-1|.|TRBV7-4|many
CASTLSGDMGLAFF
TGTGCCAGCACGCTTTCAGGAGACATGGGGCTGGCTTTCTTT
>TRBJ1-3|.|TRBV30|many
CAWNGLTGNTIYF
TGTGCCTGGAACGGACTTACTGGAAACACCATATATTTT
>TRBJ1-2|TRBD1|TRBV6-1|many
CASSESLGQPAQGGYTF
TGTGCCAGCAGTGAATCCCTTGGACAGCCAGCACAGGGGGGCTACACCTTC
>TRBJ1-5|.|TRBV2|many
CASSEAGFQSNQPQHF
TGTGCCAGCAGTGAAGCGGGTTTCCAGAGCAATCAGCCCCAGCATTTT
>TRBJ1-1|.|TRBV12-5|many
CASAVGQFMNTEAFF
TGTGCTAGTGCCGTAGGACAGTTCATGAACACTGAAGCTTTCTTT
>TRBJ2-5|TRBD2|TRBV27|.
CASSSFAFGAGGETQYF
TGTGCCAGCAGTTCGTTCGCTTTCGGGGCGGGAGGAGAGACCCAGTACTTC
>TRBJ1-5|TRBD1|TRBV30|many
CAWSVRTGSNQPQHF
TGTGCCTGGAGTGTACGGACAGGATCCAATCAGCCCCAGCATTTT
>TRBJ1-5|.|TRBV19|once
CASSILVSNQPQHF
TGTGCCAGTAGTATTCTGGTGAGCAATCAGCCCCAGCATTTT
>TRBJ1-2|TRBD1|TRBV11-2|.
CASSVTGGDGYTF
TGTGCCAGCAGCGTAACAGGGGGGGATGGCTACACCTTC
>TRBJ2-7|TRBD1|TRBV7-9|many
CASSFQGAIEQYF
TGTGCCAGCAGCTTCCAGGGGGCGATTGAGCAGTACTTC
>TRBJ1-5|.|TRBV2|few
CASSVREYQPQHF
TGTGCCAGCAGTGTTAGGGAGTATCAGCCCCAGCATTTT
>TRBJ2-7|.|TRBV5-1|many
CASSFDGFYEQYF
TGCGCCAGCAGCTTCGACGGTTTCTACGAGCAGTACTTC
>TRBJ1-2|.|TRBV20-1|.
CSARDRGDGCGYTF
TGCAGTGCTAGAGATCGGGGAGACGGCTGTGGCTACACCTTC
>TRBJ2-4|TRBD1|TRBV28|many
CASSPPGTASKNIQYF
TGTGCCAGCAGTCCTCCCGGGACAGCCTCAAAAAACATTCAGTACTTC
>TRBJ2-7|TRBD1|TRBV20-1|.
CSARVFLLGTGSSYEQYF
TGCAGTGCTAGAGTTTTCCTCCTGGGGACAGGGAGCTCCTACGAGCAGTACTTC
>TRBJ1-1|.|TRBV5-1|many
CASSTQQANTEAFF
TGCGCCAGCAGCACACAACAGGCGAACACTGAAGCTTTCTTT
>TRBJ1-5|.|TRBV12-3/TRBV12-4|many
CASSRSNQPQHF
TGTGCCAGCAGCCGGAGCAATCAGCCCCAGCATTTT
>TRBJ1-1|.|TRBV6-1|many
CASSQDVGVEAFF
TGTGCCAGCAGTCAGGACGTCGGGGTTGAAGCTTTCTTT
>TRBJ2-2|.|TRBV7-8|many
CASSLGVPGTGELFF
TGTGCCAGCAGCTTAGGAGTACCCGGGACTGGGGAGCTGTTTTTT
>TRBJ2-2|.|TRBV5-1|many
CASSLSPTTNTGELFF
TGCGCCAGCAGCTTGTCCCCGACTACCAACACCGGGGAGCTGTTTTTT
>TRBJ2-7|.|TRBV9|many
CASSPGGSRSYEQYF
TGTGCCAGCAGCCCCGGAGGGTCTCGCTCCTACGAGCAGTACTTC
>TRBJ2-5|.|TRBV2|.
CASSEQGEGVDQYF
TGTGCCAGCAGTGAACAGGGGGAGGGGGTGGACCAGTACTTC
>TRBJ1-2|.|TRBV11-2|many
CASGGLGYTF
TGTGCCAGCGGAGGCCTGGGCTACACCTTC
>TRBJ1-5|.|TRBV12-3/TRBV12-4|many
CASSLTGAAPQHF
TGTGCCAGCAGTTTAACGGGGGCAGCGCCCCAGCATTTT
>TRBJ1-1|.|TRBV19|many
CASSITAGGTEAFF
TGTGCCAGTAGTATCACCGCGGGGGGCACTGAAGCTTTCTTT
>TRBJ1-1|.|TRBV12-3/TRBV12-4|many
CASSLNTGNTEAFF
TGTGCCAGCAGTTTAAATACGGGGAACACTGAAGCTTTCTTT
>TRBJ2-7|.|TRBV5-6|few
CASSIQLGAEQYF
TGTGCCAGCAGCATCCAACTAGGCGCCGAGCAGTACTTC
>TRBJ2-7|.|TRBV6-1|.
CASKSARAYSSYEQYF
TGTGCCAGCAAGTCTGCCCGGGCATACTCCTCCTACGAGCAGTACTTC
>TRBJ2-5|.|TRBV20-1|.
CSALEGGPAETQYF
TGCAGTGCTCTCGAGGGGGGGCCGGCCGAGACCCAGTACTTC
>TRBJ2-7|TRBD2|TRBV28|many
CASSLPLAGGPLEQYF
TGTGCCAGCAGTTTACCACTAGCGGGGGGGCCCCTCGAGCAGTACTTC
>TRBJ1-6|.|TRBV20-1|.
CSARDLRGSDSPLHF
TGCAGTGCTAGAGATTTGAGAGGGTCGGATTCACCCCTCCACTTT